The sequence of this T cell receptor (beta chain) was determined in a study of cytomegalovirus exposure and HLA in healthy donors. Points from the study as a whole: Later, an analysis found that common viral pathogens appeared to be linked with several of the most significant clusters. According to a later analysis, most TCR beta chains associated with CMV appeared HLA-restricted.

13 Jbeta primers and 60 Vbeta primers were used for the PCR. TCRdb's table, derived via immunoSEQ multiplex PCR, lists solely in-frame clones and lacks some. There are some 170,000 clones in the sample; about 79% occur only once, and almost 6.5% lies in the top ten. About this clone itself: Antigen specificity is unknown.

The clonotype comes from a man aged 40-50 years in good health and CMV-seropositive. The specimen was PBMCs.

The CDR3 DNA reads as TGTGCCAGCAGCGACAGGGTGTTGGGAGAGCAGTACTTC. This gives the protein CASSDRVLGEQYF. The gene calls are TRBV14 and TRBJ2-7; the match to TRBD1 covers 7 bases. The CDR3 consists of 13 residues. J gave up 7 bases and V 5 bases, and 8 bases lay outside the gene matches. The V gene's germline CDR1 is SGHDN and CDR2 FVKESK.